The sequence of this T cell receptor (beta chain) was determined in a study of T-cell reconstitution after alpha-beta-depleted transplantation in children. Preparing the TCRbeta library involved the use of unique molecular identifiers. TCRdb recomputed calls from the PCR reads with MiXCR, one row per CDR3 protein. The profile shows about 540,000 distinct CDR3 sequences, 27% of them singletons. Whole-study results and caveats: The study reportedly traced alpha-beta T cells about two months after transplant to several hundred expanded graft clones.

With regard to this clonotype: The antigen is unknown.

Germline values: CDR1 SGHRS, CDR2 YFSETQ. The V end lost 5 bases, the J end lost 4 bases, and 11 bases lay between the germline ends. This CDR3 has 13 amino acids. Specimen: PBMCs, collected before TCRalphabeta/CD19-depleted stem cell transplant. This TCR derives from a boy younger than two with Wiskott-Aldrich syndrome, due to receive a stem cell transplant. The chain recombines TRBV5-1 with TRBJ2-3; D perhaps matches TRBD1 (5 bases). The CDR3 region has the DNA TGCGCCAGCAGACAAGACAGCGCAGATACGCAGTATTTT. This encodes CASRQDSADTQYF.